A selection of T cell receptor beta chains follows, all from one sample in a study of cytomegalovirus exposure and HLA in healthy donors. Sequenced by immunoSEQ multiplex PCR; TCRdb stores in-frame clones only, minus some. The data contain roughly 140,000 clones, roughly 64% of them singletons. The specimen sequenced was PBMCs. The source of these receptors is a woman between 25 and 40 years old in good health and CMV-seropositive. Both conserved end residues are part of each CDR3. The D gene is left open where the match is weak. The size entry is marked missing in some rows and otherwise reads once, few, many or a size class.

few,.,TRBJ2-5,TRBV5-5,TGTGCCAGCAGCTTGTATCTGCAAGAGACCCAGTACTTC,CASSLYLQETQYF
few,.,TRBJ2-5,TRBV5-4,TGTGCCAGCAGCTTGCCAGGGAATAAAGAGACCCAGTACTTC,CASSLPGNKETQYF
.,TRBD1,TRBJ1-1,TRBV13,TGTGCCAGCAGCTCAACAGGGGGGCCGAACACTGAAGCTTTCTTT,CASSSTGGPNTEAFF
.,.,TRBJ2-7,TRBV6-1,TGTGCCAGCAGTGAACTGGCGGACTCTTCCTATGAGCAGTACTTC,CASSELADSSYEQYF
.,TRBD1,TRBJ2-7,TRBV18,TGTGCCAGCTCACAGGGGGCCCCCTACGAGCAGTACTTC,CASSQGAPYEQYF
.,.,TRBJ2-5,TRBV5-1,TGCGCCAGCAGCTTGGCCCTCTCGGAGGAGACCCAGTACTTC,CASSLALSEETQYF
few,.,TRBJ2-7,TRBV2,TGTGCCAGCAGGTCACTAGCCTGGAGCTCCTACGAGCAGTACTTC,CASRSLAWSSYEQYF
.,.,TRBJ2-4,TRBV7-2,TGTGCCAGCAGCTCCAACGGGGTCATTCAGTACTTC,CASSSNGVIQYF
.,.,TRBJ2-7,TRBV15,TGTGCCACCAGCAATGGAGGCCAGCTCTCCTACGAGCAGTACTTC,CATSNGGQLSYEQYF
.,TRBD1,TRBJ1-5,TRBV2,TGTGCCAGCAGGGGGACAGGCGGGCAGCCCCAGCATTTT,CASRGTGGQPQHF
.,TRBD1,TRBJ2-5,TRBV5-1,TGCGCCAGCAGCTCCGTGACTTACCGGGACAGGGGGGTGGTGGAGACCCAGTACTTC,CASSSVTYRDRGVVETQYF
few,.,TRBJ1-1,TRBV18,TGTGCCAGCTCACCTCTCGGAGGAACCACTGAAGCTTTCTTT,CASSPLGGTTEAFF
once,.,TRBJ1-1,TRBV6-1,TGTGCCAGCAGTGGGGGACAAAGTAACACTGAAGCTTCCTTT,CASSGGQSNTEASF
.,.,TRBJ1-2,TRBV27,TGTGCCAGCAGTTCGGGGGAGGGAAGGTATGGCTACACCTTC,CASSSGEGRYGYTF
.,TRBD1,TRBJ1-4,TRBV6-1,TGTGCCAGCAGTGTACCCTCCGGACAGGCTGAAAAACTGTTTTTT,CASSVPSGQAEKLFF
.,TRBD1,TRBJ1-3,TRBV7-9,TGTGCCAGCAGCTTTCGACAGGGGCCTGGAAACACCATATATTTT,CASSFRQGPGNTIYF
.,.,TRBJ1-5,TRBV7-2,TGTGCCAGCAGCTTAGCGGAGGCGAGCAATCAGCCCCAGCATTTT,CASSLAEASNQPQHF
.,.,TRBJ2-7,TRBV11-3,TGTGCCAGCAGCCCAGGGCCCTCCACGGAGCAGTACTTC,CASSPGPSTEQYF
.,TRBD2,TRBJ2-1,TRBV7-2,TGTGCCAGCAGCTTAGTAAGTCGCGGGAGAGGCTATGAGCAGTTCTTC,CASSLVSRGRGYEQFF
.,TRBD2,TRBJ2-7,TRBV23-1,TGCGCCAGCAGACTCGGACTAGTAGTCCACGAGCAGTACTTC,CASRLGLVVHEQYF
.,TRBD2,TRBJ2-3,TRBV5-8,TGTGCCAGTAGGGGACTAGCGGTCCCAGATACGCAGTATTTT,CASRGLAVPDTQYF
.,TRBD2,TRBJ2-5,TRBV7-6,TGTGCCAGCAGCTTTTCTAGCGGGGGCAGGGAGACCCAGTACTTC,CASSFSSGGRETQYF
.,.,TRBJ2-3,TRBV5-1,TGCGCCAGCAGCTTAGCAGGGTTTAGCACAGATACGCAGTATTTT,CASSLAGFSTDTQYF
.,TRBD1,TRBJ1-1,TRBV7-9,TGTGCCAGCAGCTTAGAGGGACAGCTGAACACTGAAGCTTTCTTT,CASSLEGQLNTEAFF
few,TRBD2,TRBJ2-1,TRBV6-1,TGTGCCATCTCCGGGACTAGGGGTTACAATGAGCAGTTCTTC,CAISGTRGYNEQFF
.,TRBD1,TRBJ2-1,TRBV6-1,TGTGCCAGCAGGATGACAGGGGACAATGAGCAGTTCTTC,CASRMTGDNEQFF
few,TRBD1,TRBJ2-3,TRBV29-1,TGCAGCGTTGGGACAGGGGACATCACAGATACGCAGTATTTT,CSVGTGDITDTQYF
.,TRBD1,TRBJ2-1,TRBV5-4,TGTGCCAGCAGCGTGGACAGGGGGGGAACGTTCTTC,CASSVDRGGTFF
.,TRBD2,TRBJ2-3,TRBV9,TGTGCCAGCAGCGTATGGCGGGGGGGCTCAGATACGCAGTATTTT,CASSVWRGGSDTQYF
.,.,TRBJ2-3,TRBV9,TGTGCCAGCAGCGTAGCGCCCACTCCCGGGGGTACGCAGTATTTT,CASSVAPTPGGTQYF
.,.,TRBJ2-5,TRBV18,TGTGCCAGCTCACCCGATCCTCGGGAGACCCAGTACTTC,CASSPDPRETQYF
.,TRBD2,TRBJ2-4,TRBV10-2,TGCGCCAGCACGACTAGCACAAACATTCAGTACTTC,CASTTSTNIQYF
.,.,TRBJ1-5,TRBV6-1,TGTGCCAGCAGTGTCTACAGGGTCGCCAATCAGCCCCAGCATTTT,CASSVYRVANQPQHF
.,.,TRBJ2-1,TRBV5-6,TGTGCCAGCAGCTCGGGAAACCTTTACAATGAGCAGTTCTTC,CASSSGNLYNEQFF
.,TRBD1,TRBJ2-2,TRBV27,TGTGCCAGCAGTTCGGGACAGGGCCGGGGCACCGGGGAGCTGTTTTTT,CASSSGQGRGTGELFF
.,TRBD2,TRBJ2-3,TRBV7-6,TGTGCCAGCAGCCACGGGGGGACTAGCGGAAATACGCAGTATTTT,CASSHGGTSGNTQYF
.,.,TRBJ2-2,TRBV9,TGTGCCAGCAGTCATGGGGGCGGTGCCGGGGAGCTGTTTTTT,CASSHGGGAGELFF
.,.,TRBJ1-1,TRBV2,TGTGCCAGCAGTATACCAGGGGTCACTGAAGCTTTCTTT,CASSIPGVTEAFF
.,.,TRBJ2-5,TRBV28,TGTGCCAGCCTCGGTTGGACCAAACAGGGCCCGAACCAAGAGACCCAGTACTTC,CASLGWTKQGPNQETQYF
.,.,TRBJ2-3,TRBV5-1,TGCGCCAGCAGCTACGGACTTAGCACAGATACGCAGTATTTT,CASSYGLSTDTQYF
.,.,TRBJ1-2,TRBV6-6,TGTGCCAGCAGTCCTGTGAGGGGGATTGGGTATGGCTACACCTTC,CASSPVRGIGYGYTF